The clone carrying this TCR beta chain was seen repeatedly, ten times or more. Its antigen is not known. The data were taken from a study of T-cell reconstitution after alpha-beta-depleted transplantation in children. General study findings and limits: About two months after transplant, alpha-beta T cells reportedly came from several hundred expanded graft clones. Newly made T cells mostly supplied T-cell counts and diversity one year after transplant. TCRbeta diversity was high at day 60 in some patients (a result of surviving recipient T cells and thymic progenitors).

CDR3 size: 19 residues. Germline V lookup: CDR1 LNHNV, CDR2 YYDKDF (reference sequence). Germline trimming cut 0 bases from V and 0 bases from J; bases unmatched to any gene: 10. The TCRbeta library incorporated unique molecular identifiers. TCRdb reanalysed the PCR reads using MiXCR and keeps one entry per CDR3 protein. The top ten clones hold less than 30% of a sample with 95,000 to 120,000 distinct CDR3 sequences, 5.5% to 7% of them seen once. The receptor was isolated from a male patient aged 2 to 9 who had a stem cell transplant for acute lymphoblastic leukemia, so the T cells may come from the graft donor. This chain links TRBV15 with TRBJ2-5, with 10 bases lining up with TRBD2. Source: PBMCs, mostly from graft donor cells, taken 360 days after TCRalphabeta/CD19-depleted stem cell transplant. The CDR3 here is CATSRDSPFSGGYQETQYF. The CDR3 DNA reads TGTGCCACCAGCAGAGATTCCCCGTTTAGCGGGGGGTACCAAGAGACCCAGTACTTC.